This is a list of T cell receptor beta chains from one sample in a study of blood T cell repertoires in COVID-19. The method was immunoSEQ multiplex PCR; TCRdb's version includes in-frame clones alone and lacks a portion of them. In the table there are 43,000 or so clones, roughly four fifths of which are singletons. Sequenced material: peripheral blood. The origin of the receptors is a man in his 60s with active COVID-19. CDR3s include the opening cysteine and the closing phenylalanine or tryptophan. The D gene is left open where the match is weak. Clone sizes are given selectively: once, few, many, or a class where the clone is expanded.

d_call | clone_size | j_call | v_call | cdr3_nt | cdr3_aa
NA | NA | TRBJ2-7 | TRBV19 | TGTGCCAGTAGGGCACTAGCAGCCTCCCTTGACGAGCAGTACTTC | CASRALAASLDEQYF
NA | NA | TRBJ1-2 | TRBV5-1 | TGCGCCAGCAGCCCAAACAGGGAATCTAACTATGGCTACACCTTC | CASSPNRESNYGYTF
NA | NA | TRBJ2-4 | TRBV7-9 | TGTGCCAGCACCCTAACTGATGGAGGGAAAAACATTCAGTACTTC | CASTLTDGGKNIQYF
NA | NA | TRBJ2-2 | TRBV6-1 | TGTGCCAGCAGTGAATTGGCTGTAAGGAGCACCGGGGAGCTGTTTTTT | CASSELAVRSTGELFF
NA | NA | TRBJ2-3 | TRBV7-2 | TGTGCCAGCAGCTTAGAGCGGGTGGCCACAGATACGCAGTATTTT | CASSLERVATDTQYF
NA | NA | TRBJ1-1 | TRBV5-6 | TGTGCCAGCAGCTTGGGGGGCCGACACACTGAAGCTTTCTTT | CASSLGGRHTEAFF
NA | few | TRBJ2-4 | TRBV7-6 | TGTGCCAGCAGCCTCGGAGGGGTAGCCAAAAACATTCAGTACTTC | CASSLGGVAKNIQYF
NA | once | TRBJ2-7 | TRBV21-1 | TGTGCCAGCAGCAAAGTGTATGCTAGCTCCTACGAGCAGTACTTC | CASSKVYASSYEQYF
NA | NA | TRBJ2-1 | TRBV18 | TGTGCCAGCTCACCTTCCCCTTACAATGAGCAGTTCTTC | CASSPSPYNEQFF
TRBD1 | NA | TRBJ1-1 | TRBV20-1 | TGCAGTGCTAGTATCCAGGGGGCCTCTGAAGCTTTCTTT | CSASIQGASEAFF
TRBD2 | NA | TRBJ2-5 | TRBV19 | TGTGCCAGTAGTATGCGACTAGCGGGGTGGAGAAAAGAGACCCAGTACTTC | CASSMRLAGWRKETQYF
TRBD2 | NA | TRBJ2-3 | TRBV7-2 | TGTGCCAGCAGCTTTGGGGAGGGGGATACGCAGTATTTT | CASSFGEGDTQYF
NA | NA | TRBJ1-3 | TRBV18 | TGTGCCAGCTCACCAAAGGACAGCCGCTCTGGAAACACCATATATTTT | CASSPKDSRSGNTIYF
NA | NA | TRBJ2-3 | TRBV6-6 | TGTGCCAGCAGTATGACTAGCACAGATACGCAGTATTTT | CASSMTSTDTQYF
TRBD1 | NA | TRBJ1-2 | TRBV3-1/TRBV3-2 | TGTGCCAGCAGCCCGACAGGGGACTATGGCTACACCTTC | CASSPTGDYGYTF
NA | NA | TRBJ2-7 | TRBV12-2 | TGTGCAACCACGAGAGGGGCTCGCGGGAGCTACCCCTACGAGCAGTACTTC | CATTRGARGSYPYEQYF
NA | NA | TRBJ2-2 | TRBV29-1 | TGCAGCGTTGAGTCCAGCACCGGGGAGCTGTTTTTT | CSVESSTGELFF
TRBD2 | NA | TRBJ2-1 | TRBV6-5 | TGTGCCAGCAGCTACACTAGCGGGCGATCCTACAATGAGCAGTTCTTC | CASSYTSGRSYNEQFF
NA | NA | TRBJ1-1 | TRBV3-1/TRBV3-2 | TGTGCCAGCAGCCAAGATAGGGAGATCGGACACACTGAAGCTTTCTTT | CASSQDREIGHTEAFF
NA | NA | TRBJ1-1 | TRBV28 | TGTGCCAGCGCTTTACGGGAGGGAGACACTGAAGCTTTCTTT | CASALREGDTEAFF
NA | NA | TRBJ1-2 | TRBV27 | TGTGCCAGCAGTCGCTTAGGGGGGGGACTCTATGGCTACACCTTC | CASSRLGGGLYGYTF
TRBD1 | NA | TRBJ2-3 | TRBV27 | TGTGCCAGCAGTTTCTCCCTGACAGGGTTGGGAGATACGCAGTATTTT | CASSFSLTGLGDTQYF
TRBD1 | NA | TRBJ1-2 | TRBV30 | TGTGCCTGGACCCCTGGGACAGGGGTATCTGGCTACACCTTC | CAWTPGTGVSGYTF
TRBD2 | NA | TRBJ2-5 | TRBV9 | TGTGCCAGCAGCGTAGGGGCGGGAGGAGAGACCCAGTACTTC | CASSVGAGGETQYF
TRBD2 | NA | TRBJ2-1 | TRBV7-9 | TGTGCCAGCAGCGCCGGACTAGCGGGGGGGCCTTTCTACAATGAGCAGTTCTTC | CASSAGLAGGPFYNEQFF
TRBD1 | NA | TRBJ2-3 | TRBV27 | TGTGCCAGCAGTTCTGGCAGGGGGCAGACAGATACGCAGTATTTT | CASSSGRGQTDTQYF
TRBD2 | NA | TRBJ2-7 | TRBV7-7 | TGTGCCAGCAGCTTAGGTAGCGGGGGGAACTACGAGCAGTACTTC | CASSLGSGGNYEQYF